This TCR beta chain was retrieved from a study of beta chain features in type 1 diabetes. The germline CDR1 and CDR2 sequences are LNHDA and SQIVND (reference sequence). The V end lost 3 bases, the J end lost 0 bases, and 9 bases lay between the germline ends. The CDR3 is 14 residues long. TCRB transcripts that were expressed got sequenced, as all of the isolated RNA had been reverse transcribed. Generated by immunoSEQ multiplex PCR, the TCRdb table keeps only in-frame clones and is missing some. Among some 220,000 clones listed, about a tenth were seen once. The specimen was central memory CD4+ T cells from blood. The source is a man younger than 35 in good health. The chain employs TRBV19 and TRBJ2-7; D gene uncertain. The CDR3 is CASSIERASYEQYF. DNA for the CDR3: TGTGCCAGTAGTATCGAACGGGCCTCCTACGAGCAGTACTTC.